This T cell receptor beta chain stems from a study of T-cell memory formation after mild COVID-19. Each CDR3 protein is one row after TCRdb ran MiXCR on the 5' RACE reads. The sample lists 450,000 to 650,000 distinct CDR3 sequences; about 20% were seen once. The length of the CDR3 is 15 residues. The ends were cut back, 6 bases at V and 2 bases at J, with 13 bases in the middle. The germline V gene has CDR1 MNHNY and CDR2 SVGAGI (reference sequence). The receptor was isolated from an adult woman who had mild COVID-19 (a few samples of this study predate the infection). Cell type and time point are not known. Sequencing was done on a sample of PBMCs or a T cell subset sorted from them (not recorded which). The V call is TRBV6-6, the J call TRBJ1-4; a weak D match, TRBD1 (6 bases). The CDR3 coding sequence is TGTGCCAGCAGACCACAGGGACCCACTAATGAAAAACTGTTTTTT. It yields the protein CASRPQGPTNEKLFF.